These 18 T cell receptor beta chains were all obtained from the same sample, sequenced in a study of identical twins. TCRdb re-called the 5' RACE reads through MiXCR, storing one row per CDR3 protein. The table lists 1.5 million to 2 million distinct CDR3 sequences, about 32% of them singletons. Sample: cord blood. These receptor sequences come from a newborn girl in good health.

This clonotype appeared a few times. V usage is TRBV7-2 and J usage is TRBJ1-6, with D tentatively TRBD1 (5 bases). Trimming took 0 bases from V and 7 from J, leaving 10 bases between them. The CDR3 covers 15 residues. CDR1 is SGHTA, CDR2 FQGNSA, per germline. CDR3 in amino acids: CASSLARQGNSPLHF. CDR3 in DNA: TGTGCCAGCAGCTTAGCGCGGCAGGGAAATTCACCCCTCCACTTT. The full variable domain, in which reference TRBV7-2 and TRBJ1-6 provide the parts outside the CDR3, is GAGVSQSPSNKVTEKGKDVELRCDPISGHTALYWYRQSLGQGLEFLIYFQGNSAPDKSGLPSDRFSAERTGGSVSTLTIQRTQQEDSAVYLCASSLARQGNSPLHFGNGTRLTVT.

The chain couples TRBV24-1 to TRBJ2-3; TRBD2 matches at 9 bases. CDR1 KGHDR and CDR2 SFDVKD come from the germline V gene. The J segment lost 4 bases and the V segment lost 0 bases, leaving 7 bases of the junction unmatched. This CDR3 comprises 17 residues. The CDR3 bases are TGTGCCACCAGTGATTTGTCCCAAGCGGGAGGCTCAGATACGCAGTATTTT. Its protein is CATSDLSQAGGSDTQYF.

The CDR3 loop reads CASSPMPYRSSYEQYF. Here the CDR3 DNA reads TGTGCCAGCAGTCCAATGCCGTACAGAAGCTCCTACGAGCAGTACTTC. The V and J genes are TRBV12-3 or TRBV12-4 and TRBJ2-7; no clear D. V was shortened by 5 bases and J by 0 bases, with 17 bases between the two germline ends. The CDR3 has 16 amino acids.

This chain links TRBV20-1 with TRBJ2-7; 7 bases align to TRBD1. Germline CDR1 is DFQATT and CDR2 is SNEGSKA (reference sequence). Trimming took 3 bases from V and 0 from J; bases not matched to a gene: 5. The CDR3 length is 14 residues. The CDR3 is CSASPGQDSYEQYF. As DNA, the CDR3 is TGCAGTGCTAGCCCCGGACAGGACTCCTACGAGCAGTACTTC.

This clonotype was seen repeatedly, ten times or more. This chain uses TRBV29-1 with TRBJ2-1; D call uncertain. The CDR3 spans 14 residues. In germline, CDR1 is SQVTM, CDR2 ANQGSEA. Trimming cost V 4 bases and J 2 bases, with 12 bases left between them. The CDR3 here is CSVGRFHPYNEQFF. The CDR3 DNA reads as TGCAGCGTTGGACGTTTCCACCCCTACAATGAGCAGTTCTTC.

The CDR3 nucleotides are TGTGCCAGCAGCCAAGGTTTAGCGGGGAAGAGACCCTACGAGCAGTACTTC. As protein: CASSQGLAGKRPYEQYF. V usage is TRBV3-1 and J usage is TRBJ2-7, with 8 bases fitting TRBD2. Germline V lookup: CDR1 LGHDT, CDR2 YNNKEL (reference sequence). CDR3 size: 17 residues. J gave up 2 bases and V 1 base, and 10 bases lay outside the gene matches.

The rearrangement joins TRBV20-1 to TRBJ1-2, with 7 bases aligning to TRBD1. The V gene end was trimmed by 4 bases and the J gene end by 6 bases; junction bases not matched to a gene: 8. The germline gives CDR1 DFQATT, CDR2 SNEGSKA (reference sequence). The CDR3 runs to 13 residues. CDR3 coding DNA: TGCAGTGCTACCCACCCGGGGACAGATGGCTACACCTTC. Translation: CSATHPGTDGYTF.

The J gene is TRBJ2-1, the V gene TRBV7-2, with TRBD2 identical over 8 bases. Looked up from germline, CDR1 is SGHTA and CDR2 is FQGNSA. This CDR3 has 13 amino acids. V gave up 9 bases and J gave up 6 bases; unmatched junction bases: 7. The CDR3 DNA follows: TGTGCCAGTAAAGCGGGAGTGAGCAATGAGCAGTTCTTC. Translated: CASKAGVSNEQFF.

This clonotype has a handful of counts. The V and J genes are TRBV7-2 and TRBJ2-1, with TRBD1 matching over 11 bases. V dropped 5 bases and J dropped 10; count of bases not matched to a gene: 10. The germline gives CDR1 SGHTA, CDR2 FQGNSA. This CDR3 spans 15 amino acids. CDR3 amino acids: CASSRGTGGGGEQFF. In DNA, the CDR3 is TGTGCCAGCAGCCGCGGGACAGGGGGAGGCGGCGAGCAGTTCTTC.

This clonotype was seen only a few times. V is TRBV20-1 and J is TRBJ2-3; D is undetermined. The CDR3 consists of 13 residues. The V end was cut by 0 bases, the J end by 5 bases, with 9 bases between. Germline V gives CDR1 DFQATT, CDR2 SNEGSKA (reference sequence). The CDR3 DNA reads TGCAGTGCTAGAGATTTACCCCGAGATACGCAGTATTTT. It codes for CSARDLPRDTQYF.

This clonotype came up many times. The rearrangement uses TRBV5-1 and TRBJ2-1, with D tentatively TRBD2 (7 bases). CDR1 is SGHRS, CDR2 YFSETQ, per germline. The V end lost 4 bases, the J end lost 8 bases, and 13 bases lay between the germline ends. The CDR3 is made up of 13 amino acids. The CDR3 nucleotides are TGCGCCAGCAGCGTTCAAGGGGGGGATGAGCAGTTCTTC. Encoded protein: CASSVQGGDEQFF.

The V and J genes are TRBV6-6 and TRBJ2-1, with D unresolved. The end of the DNA aligns better with TRBJ2-7, so the J call may be wrong. The length of the CDR3 is 12 residues. Per the germline V gene, CDR1 is MNHNY and CDR2 is SVGAGI (reference sequence). CDR3 coding DNA: TGTGCCAGCAAGGACCCCTACAATGAGCAGTACTTC. Translating it yields CASKDPYNEQYF.

There are a few counts of this clonotype. The chain uses TRBV6-6 and TRBJ2-2; D may be TRBD2 (6 bases). The CDR3 is 13 residues long. Trimming removed 4 bases at V and 3 bases at J, with 6 bases between. From germline, CDR1 is MNHNY and CDR2 SVGAGI (reference sequence). CDR3 in amino acids: CASSWDYTGELFF. CDR3 in DNA: TGTGCCAGCAGTTGGGACTACACCGGGGAGCTGTTTTTT.

This rearrangement joins TRBV3-1 to TRBJ1-5; TRBD1 is a possible D gene (5 bases). V dropped 1 base and J dropped 2 bases, with 12 bases sitting between them. CDR1 is LGHDT and CDR2 is YNNKEL in the germline V gene (reference sequence). The CDR3 is made up of 16 amino acids. The CDR3 bases are TGTGCCAGCAGCCAAGGGGACGTCAGTCGCAATCAGCCCCAGCATTTT. It specifies CASSQGDVSRNQPQHF. The full variable domain, with the rest looked up from reference TRBV3-1 and TRBJ1-5, is DTAVSQTPKYLVTQMGNDKSIKCEQNLGHDTMYWYKQDSKKFLKIMFSYNNKELIINETVPNRFSPKSPDKAHLNLHINSLELGDSAVYFCASSQGDVSRNQPQHFGDGTRLSIL.

The chain combines TRBV7-9 with TRBJ1-5; no firm D call. The CDR3 spans 14 residues. V lost 8 bases and J lost 1, with 12 bases in between. CDR1 is SEHNR, CDR2 FQNEAQ, per germline (reference sequence). CDR3 loop: CASGVGISNQPQHF. The CDR3 region has the DNA TGTGCCAGCGGAGTAGGGATAAGCAATCAGCCCCAGCATTTT.

This clonotype was picked up many times. The chain links TRBV5-1 to TRBJ2-1; D remains unclear. Per the germline V gene, CDR1 is SGHRS and CDR2 is YFSETQ. The V gene lost 0 bases and the J gene lost 2 bases, with 6 bases spanning the gap. The CDR3 totals 14 residues. CDR3 coding DNA: TGCGCCAGCAGCTTGGGGGCCACCTACAATGAGCAGTTCTTC. This translates into CASSLGATYNEQFF.

This clonotype was seen only a few times. This chain links TRBV24-1 with TRBJ2-2, with 7 bases that match TRBD1. The CDR3 spans 16 residues. Per germline, CDR1 KGHDR and CDR2 SFDVKD. Trimming cost V 0 bases and J 4 bases; bases outside gene matches: 4. The CDR3 coding sequence is TGTGCCACCAGTGATTTGGGGACAGCTCTCACCGGGGAGCTGTTTTTT. Its translation: CATSDLGTALTGELFF.

This clonotype turned up a few times. The V and J genes are TRBV12-3 or TRBV12-4 and TRBJ2-3; TRBD2 matches 7 bases. V dropped 3 bases and J dropped 1; count of bases not matched to a gene: 7. The CDR3 spans 16 residues. In nucleotides, the CDR3 is TGTGCCAGCAGTTTGCGGCAGGGAGGGGGCACAGATACGCAGTATTTT. As protein: CASSLRQGGGTDTQYF.